What follows is one TCR beta chain and its context. The antigen is unknown. The same CDR3 is also encoded by other DNA sequences in this sample. The sample belongs to a study of cytomegalovirus exposure and HLA in healthy donors. On the study more broadly: Around 180 million T cells yielded more than 90 million unique TCR beta sequences in earlier analysis. General study points: A later analysis found that most CMV-associated TCR beta chains appeared HLA-restricted.

The PCR used 60 Vbeta and 13 Jbeta primers. Clones were read by immunoSEQ multiplex PCR, and TCRdb kept only the in-frame ones, dropping some. This sample yields 150,000 to 160,000 clones, of which 82% are seen a single time; about 7.1% belongs to the top ten. Sequencing was done on a sample of PBMCs. This clonotype was obtained from a woman aged 45-65 years in good health and CMV-seropositive.

CDR3 in DNA: TGTGCCAGCAGAGGGATAAGGGGCGCGTTCGATGAGCAGTTCTTC. Its translation is CASRGIRGAFDEQFF. This chain joins TRBV2 and TRBJ2-1; D possibly corresponds to TRBD1 (5 bases). The CDR3 is 15 residues long. CDR1 and CDR2 from the germline V gene are SNHLY and FYNNEI. The germline V and J ends were trimmed by 6 bases and 8 bases, with 20 bases remaining between them.